This T cell receptor (beta chain) was sequenced during a study of CD8+ T cells in alopecia areata. The wider study: Severity scores in treated patients reflected the percentage of scalp affected. Study-wide findings and caveats: Having one nonresponder leaves uncertain how baseline CD8+ expansion relates to response. An increase in clonality over normal scalp was evident in lesional scalp, especially alopecia totalis/universalis.

Treatment in this sample: oral pan-JAK inhibitor, 5-10 mg twice daily. The germline V and J ends were trimmed by 11 bases and 0 bases, with 16 bases remaining between them. This CDR3 comprises 14 residues. CDR1 is ENHRY and CDR2 is SYGVKD in the germline V gene. In the case of this clone: Its antigen remains unidentified.

Extracted from the samples, RNA was reverse transcribed into cDNA to serve as the sequencing template. Only in-frame clones appear in the TCRdb table, and some are missing; sequencing was by immunoSEQ multiplex PCR. This repertoire shows approximately 130,000 clones, 61% found once; its top ten account for more than 5%. The sequences come from CD4+ T cells sorted from blood, collected at week 4, from a patient treated with tofacitinib. The V call is TRBV10-3, the J call TRBJ1-2; the D is unclear. The source of this sequence is a human donor with alopecia areata. For the CDR3, the DNA is TGTGCCTCCTCCGTGGGAGGCGCTAACTATGGCTACACCTTC. Residues: CASSVGGANYGYTF.